The clone carrying this T cell receptor beta chain occurred once. Original analysis: Reference gene primers were amplified, and this amplification served to estimate nucleated cell counts. The method was immunoSEQ multiplex PCR; TCRdb's version includes in-frame clones alone and lacks a portion of them. D and trimming come from the DNA, and the V and J calls and clone size come from that table. The sample contains about 98,000 clones, approximately 72% of which appear only once. The data derive from a study of blood T cell repertoires in COVID-19. Across the study: Some COVID-19 samples were acute and others convalescent; all came from the United States, Italy and Spain. Nucleic acid was either cDNA or gDNA, and it came from T cells, B-cell-depleted T cells, or PBMCs.

The CDR3 consists of 13 residues. V was clipped by 4 bases and J by 10 bases, with 14 bases between them. Looked up from germline, CDR1 is KGHSH and CDR2 is LQKENI. The sequenced sample was peripheral blood. This sequence was found in a man in his 70s with acute or convalescent COVID-19. This chain links TRBV18 with TRBJ2-1; TRBD2 might be the D (6 bases). The CDR3 loop is CASSRPGLLEQFF. The CDR3 nucleotides read TGTGCCAGCTCACGACCGGGACTCTTGGAGCAGTTCTTC.